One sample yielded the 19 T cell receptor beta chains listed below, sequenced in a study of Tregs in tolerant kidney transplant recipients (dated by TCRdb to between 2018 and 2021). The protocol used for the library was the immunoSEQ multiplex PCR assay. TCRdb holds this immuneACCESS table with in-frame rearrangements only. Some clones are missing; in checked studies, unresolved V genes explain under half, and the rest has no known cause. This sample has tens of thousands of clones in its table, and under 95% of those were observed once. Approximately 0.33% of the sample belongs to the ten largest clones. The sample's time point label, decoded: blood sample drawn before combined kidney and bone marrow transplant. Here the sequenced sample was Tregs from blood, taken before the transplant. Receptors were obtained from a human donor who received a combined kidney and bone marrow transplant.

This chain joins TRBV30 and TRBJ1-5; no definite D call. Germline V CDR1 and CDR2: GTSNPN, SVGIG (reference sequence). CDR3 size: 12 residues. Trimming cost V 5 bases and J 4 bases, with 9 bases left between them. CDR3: CAWQVGNQPQHF. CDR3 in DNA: TGTGCCTGGCAGGTAGGGAATCAGCCCCAGCATTTT.

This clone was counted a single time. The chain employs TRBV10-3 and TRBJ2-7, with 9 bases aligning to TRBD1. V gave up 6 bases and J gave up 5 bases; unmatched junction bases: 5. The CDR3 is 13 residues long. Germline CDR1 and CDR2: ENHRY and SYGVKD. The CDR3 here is CAIRWDRAHEQYF. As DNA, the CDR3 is TGTGCCATCAGATGGGACAGGGCCCACGAGCAGTACTTC.

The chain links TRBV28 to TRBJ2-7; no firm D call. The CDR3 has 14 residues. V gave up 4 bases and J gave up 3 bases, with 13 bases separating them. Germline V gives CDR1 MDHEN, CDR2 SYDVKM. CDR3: CASSSPFKVYEQYF. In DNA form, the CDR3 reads TGTGCCAGCAGTTCCCCGTTTAAGGTCTACGAGCAGTACTTC.

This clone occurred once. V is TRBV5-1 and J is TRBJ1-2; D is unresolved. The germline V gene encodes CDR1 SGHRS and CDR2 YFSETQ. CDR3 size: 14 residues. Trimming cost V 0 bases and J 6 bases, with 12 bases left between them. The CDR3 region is CASSLGSQTNGYTF. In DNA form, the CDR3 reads TGCGCCAGCAGCTTGGGTAGCCAAACCAATGGCTACACCTTC.

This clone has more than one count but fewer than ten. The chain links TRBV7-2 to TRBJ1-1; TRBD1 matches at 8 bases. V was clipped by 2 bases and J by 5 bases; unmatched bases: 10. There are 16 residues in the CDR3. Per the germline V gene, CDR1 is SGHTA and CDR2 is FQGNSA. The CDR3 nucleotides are TGTGCCAGCAGCTTAACGGGAGACAGGGGTGGGACTGAAGCTTTCTTT. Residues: CASSLTGDRGGTEAFF.

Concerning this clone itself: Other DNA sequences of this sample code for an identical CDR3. The CDR3 nucleotides are TGTGCCAGCAGCTTATCTAACCAAGAGACCCAGTACTTC. Translating gives CASSLSNQETQYF. The chain joins TRBV11-2 to TRBJ2-5; D not certain. The CDR3 length is 13 residues. The germline gives CDR1 SGHAT, CDR2 FQNNGV. With 2 bases removed from V and 0 bases from J, the gap between germline ends came to 4 bases. Using reference TRBV11-2 and TRBJ2-5 for the parts outside the CDR3, the full variable domain is EAGVAQSPRYKIIEKRQSVAFWCNPISGHATLYWYQQILGQGPKLLIQFQNNGVVDDSQLPKDRFSAERLKGVDSTLKIQPAKLEDSAVYLCASSLSNQETQYFGPGTRLLVL.

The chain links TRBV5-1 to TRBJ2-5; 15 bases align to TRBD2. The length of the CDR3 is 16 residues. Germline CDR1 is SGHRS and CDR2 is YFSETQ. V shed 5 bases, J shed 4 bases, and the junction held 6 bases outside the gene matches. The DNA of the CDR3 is TGCGCCAGCAGACGGGGGGGACTAGCGGGAGGAGAGACCCAGTACTTC. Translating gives CASRRGGLAGGETQYF.

The CDR3: CASSGAWLRQYF. DNA for the CDR3: TGTGCCAGCAGTGGTGCGTGGTTGAGGCAGTACTTC. The rearrangement joins TRBV6-1 to TRBJ2-7; no definite D call. Germline V gene data show CDR1 as MNHNS and CDR2 as SASEGT. With 4 bases removed from V and 9 bases from J, the gap between germline ends came to 13 bases. The CDR3 is 12 residues long.

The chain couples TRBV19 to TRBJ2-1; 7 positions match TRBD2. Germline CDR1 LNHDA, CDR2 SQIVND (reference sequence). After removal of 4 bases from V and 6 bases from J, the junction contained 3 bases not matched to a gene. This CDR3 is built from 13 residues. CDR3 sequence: CASSSGGSNEQFF. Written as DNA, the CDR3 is TGTGCCAGTAGTAGCGGGGGATCCAATGAGCAGTTCTTC. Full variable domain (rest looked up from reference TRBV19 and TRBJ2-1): DGGITQSPKYLFRKEGQNVTLSCEQNLNHDAMYWYRQDPGQGLRLIYYSQIVNDFQKGDIAEGYSVSREKKESFPLTVTSAQKNPTAFYLCASSSGGSNEQFFGPGTRLTVL.

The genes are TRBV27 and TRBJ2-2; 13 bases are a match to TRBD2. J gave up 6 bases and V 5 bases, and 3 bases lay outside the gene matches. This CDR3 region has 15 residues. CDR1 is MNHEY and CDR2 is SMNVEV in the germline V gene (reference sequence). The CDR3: CASSLGLAGPGELFF. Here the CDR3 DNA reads TGTGCCAGCAGTCTGGGACTAGCGGGGCCCGGGGAGCTGTTTTTT.

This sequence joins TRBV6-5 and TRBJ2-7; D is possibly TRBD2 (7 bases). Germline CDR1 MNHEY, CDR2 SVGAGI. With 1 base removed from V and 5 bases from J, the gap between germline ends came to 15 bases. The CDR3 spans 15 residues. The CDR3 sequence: CASSYWGGAGDEQYF. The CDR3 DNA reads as TGTGCCAGCAGTTACTGGGGGGGGGCAGGGGACGAGCAGTACTTC.

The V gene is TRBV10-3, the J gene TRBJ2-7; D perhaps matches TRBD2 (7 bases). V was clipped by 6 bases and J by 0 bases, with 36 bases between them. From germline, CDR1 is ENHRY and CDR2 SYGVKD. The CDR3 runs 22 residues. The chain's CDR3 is CAIRGGQGVVGSSGMSSYEQYF. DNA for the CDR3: TGTGCCATCAGGGGGGGGCAGGGAGTCGTCGGGAGCAGTGGGATGAGCTCCTACGAGCAGTACTTC.

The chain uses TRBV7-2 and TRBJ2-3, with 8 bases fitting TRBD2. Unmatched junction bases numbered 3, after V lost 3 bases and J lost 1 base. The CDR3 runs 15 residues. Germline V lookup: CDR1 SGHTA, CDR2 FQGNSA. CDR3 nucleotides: TGTGCCAGCAGCTTCGGGAGGGGTGGCACAGATACGCAGTATTTT. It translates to CASSFGRGGTDTQYF.

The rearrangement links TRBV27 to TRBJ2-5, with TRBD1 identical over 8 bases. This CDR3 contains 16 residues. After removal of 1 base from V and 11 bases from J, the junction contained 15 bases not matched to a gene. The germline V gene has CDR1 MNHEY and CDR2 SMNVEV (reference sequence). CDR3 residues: CASSLLAGRGQGEQYF. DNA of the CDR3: TGTGCCAGCAGTTTATTGGCGGGCAGGGGGCAAGGAGAGCAGTACTTC.

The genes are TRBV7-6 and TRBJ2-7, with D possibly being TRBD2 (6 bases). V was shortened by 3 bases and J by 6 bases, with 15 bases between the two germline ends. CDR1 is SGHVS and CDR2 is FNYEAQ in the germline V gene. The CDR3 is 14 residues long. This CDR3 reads CASSFVGSIGEQYF. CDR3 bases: TGTGCCAGCAGCTTTGTCGGGAGTATCGGCGAGCAGTACTTC.

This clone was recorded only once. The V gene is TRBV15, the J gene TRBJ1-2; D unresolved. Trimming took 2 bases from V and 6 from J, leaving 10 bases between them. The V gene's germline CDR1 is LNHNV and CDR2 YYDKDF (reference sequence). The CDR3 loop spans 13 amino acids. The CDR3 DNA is TGTGCCACCAGCAGAAGCCGGGGTCATGGCTACACCTTC. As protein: CATSRSRGHGYTF.

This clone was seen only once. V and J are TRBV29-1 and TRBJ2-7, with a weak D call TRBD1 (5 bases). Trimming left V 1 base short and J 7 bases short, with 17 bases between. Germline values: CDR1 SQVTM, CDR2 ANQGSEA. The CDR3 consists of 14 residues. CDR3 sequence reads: CSVEVRQGLREQYF. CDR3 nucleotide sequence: TGCAGCGTTGAAGTGAGGCAGGGCCTACGAGAGCAGTACTTC.

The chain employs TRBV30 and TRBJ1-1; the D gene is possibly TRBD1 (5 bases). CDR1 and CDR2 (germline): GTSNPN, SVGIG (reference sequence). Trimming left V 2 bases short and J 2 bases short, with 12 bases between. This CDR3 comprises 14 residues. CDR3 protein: CAWSRPGANTEAFF. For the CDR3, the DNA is TGTGCCTGGAGTAGACCCGGGGCAAACACTGAAGCTTTCTTT.

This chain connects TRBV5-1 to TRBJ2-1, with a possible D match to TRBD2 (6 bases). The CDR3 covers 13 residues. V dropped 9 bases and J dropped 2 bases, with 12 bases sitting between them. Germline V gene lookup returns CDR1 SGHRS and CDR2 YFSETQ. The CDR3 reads CATREYTYNEQFF. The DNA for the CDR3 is TGCGCCACCCGGGAGTATACCTACAATGAGCAGTTCTTC.